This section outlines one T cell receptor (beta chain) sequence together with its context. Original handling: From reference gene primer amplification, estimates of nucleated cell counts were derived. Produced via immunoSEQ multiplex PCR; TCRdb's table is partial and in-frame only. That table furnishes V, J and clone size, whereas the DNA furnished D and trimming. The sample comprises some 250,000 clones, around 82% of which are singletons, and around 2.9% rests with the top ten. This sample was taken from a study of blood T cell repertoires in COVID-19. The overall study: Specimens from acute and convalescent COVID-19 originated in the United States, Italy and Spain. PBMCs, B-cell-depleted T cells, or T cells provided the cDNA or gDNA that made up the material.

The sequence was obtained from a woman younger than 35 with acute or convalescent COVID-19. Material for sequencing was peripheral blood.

CDR3 DNA: TGTGCCAGCAGCCAAGATCTGTACACGGACAGGGGCAACTATGGCTACACCTTC. Its translation is CASSQDLYTDRGNYGYTF. J is TRBJ1-2 and V is TRBV3-1 (or the pseudogene TRBV3-2); 9 bases agree with TRBD1. CDR3 length: 18 residues. In germline, CDR1 is LGHDT, CDR2 YNNKEL (reference sequence). After removal of 0 bases from V and 2 bases from J, the junction contained 10 bases not matched to a gene.